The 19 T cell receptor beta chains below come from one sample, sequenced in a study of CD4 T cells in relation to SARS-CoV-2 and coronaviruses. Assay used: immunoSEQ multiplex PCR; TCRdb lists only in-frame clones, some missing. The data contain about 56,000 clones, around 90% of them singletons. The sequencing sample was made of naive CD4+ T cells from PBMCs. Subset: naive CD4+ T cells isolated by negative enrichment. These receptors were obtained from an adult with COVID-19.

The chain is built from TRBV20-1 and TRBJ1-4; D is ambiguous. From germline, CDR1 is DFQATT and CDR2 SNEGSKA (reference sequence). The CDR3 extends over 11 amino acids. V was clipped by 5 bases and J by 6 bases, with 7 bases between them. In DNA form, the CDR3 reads TGCAGTGCTCCCTTTGATGAAAAACTGTTTTTT. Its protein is CSAPFDEKLFF.

The CDR3 bases are TGCGCCAGCAGCTCCCCTGCCCGGGACCCGGACCGTGGCTACACCTTC. Residues: CASSSPARDPDRGYTF. V is TRBV4-1 and J is TRBJ1-2; a weak D match, TRBD1 (5 bases). CDR1 and CDR2 (germline): MGHRA, YSYEKL. V lost 5 bases, J lost 7 bases, and 23 bases lay in between. The CDR3 totals 16 residues.

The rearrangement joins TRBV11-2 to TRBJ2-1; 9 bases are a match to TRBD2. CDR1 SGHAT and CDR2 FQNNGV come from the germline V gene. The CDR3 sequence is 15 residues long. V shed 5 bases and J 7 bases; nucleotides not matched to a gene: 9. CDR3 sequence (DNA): TGTGCCAGCAGCCGTATTCGCGGGAGGGAGAATGAGCAGTTCTTC. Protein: CASSRIRGRENEQFF.

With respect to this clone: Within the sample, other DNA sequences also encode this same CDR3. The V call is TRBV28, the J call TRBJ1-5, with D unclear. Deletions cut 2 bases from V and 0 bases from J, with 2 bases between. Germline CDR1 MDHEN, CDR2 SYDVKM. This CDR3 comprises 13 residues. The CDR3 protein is CASSLDSNQPQHF. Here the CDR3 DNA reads TGTGCCAGCAGTTTAGATAGCAATCAGCCCCAGCATTTT.

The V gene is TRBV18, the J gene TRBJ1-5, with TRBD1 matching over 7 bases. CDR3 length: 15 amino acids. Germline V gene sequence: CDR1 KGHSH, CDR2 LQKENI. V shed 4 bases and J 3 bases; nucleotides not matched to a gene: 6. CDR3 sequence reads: CASSHRDRPNQPQHF. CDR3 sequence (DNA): TGTGCCAGCTCACACCGGGACAGACCCAATCAGCCCCAGCATTTT.

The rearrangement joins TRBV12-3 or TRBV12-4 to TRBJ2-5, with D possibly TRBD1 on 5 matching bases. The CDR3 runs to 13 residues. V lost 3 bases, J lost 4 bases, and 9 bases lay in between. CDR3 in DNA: TGTGCCAGCAGTTTTCATGACAGAGAGACCCAGTACTTC. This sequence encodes CASSFHDRETQYF.

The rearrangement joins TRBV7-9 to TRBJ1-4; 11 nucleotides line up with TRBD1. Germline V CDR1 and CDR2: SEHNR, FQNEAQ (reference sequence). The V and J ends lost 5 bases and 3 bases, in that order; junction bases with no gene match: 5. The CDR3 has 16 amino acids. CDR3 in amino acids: CASSIGQGAANEKLFF. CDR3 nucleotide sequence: TGTGCCAGCAGCATTGGACAGGGGGCGGCTAATGAAAAACTGTTTTTT.

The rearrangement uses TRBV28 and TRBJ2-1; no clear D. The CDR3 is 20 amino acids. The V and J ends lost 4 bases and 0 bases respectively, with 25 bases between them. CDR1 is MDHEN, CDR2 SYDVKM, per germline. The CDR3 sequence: CASSSPKVLTPRTSYNEQFF. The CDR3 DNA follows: TGTGCCAGCAGTTCCCCCAAGGTATTAACCCCTCGAACCTCCTACAATGAGCAGTTCTTC.

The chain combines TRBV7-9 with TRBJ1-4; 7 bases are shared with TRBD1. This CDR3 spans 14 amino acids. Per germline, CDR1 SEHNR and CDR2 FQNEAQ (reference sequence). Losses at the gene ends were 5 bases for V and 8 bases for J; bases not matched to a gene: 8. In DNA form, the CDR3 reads TGTGCCAGCAGCATGGACAGGCGATGGGAAAAACTGTTTTTT. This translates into CASSMDRRWEKLFF.

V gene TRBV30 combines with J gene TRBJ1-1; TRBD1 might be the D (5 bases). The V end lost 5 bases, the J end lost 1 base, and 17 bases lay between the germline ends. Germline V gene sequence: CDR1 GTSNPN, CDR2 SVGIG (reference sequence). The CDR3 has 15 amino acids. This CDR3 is CAWLIPGRKNTEAFF. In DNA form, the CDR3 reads TGTGCCTGGCTAATACCGGGACGGAAGAACACTGAAGCTTTCTTT.

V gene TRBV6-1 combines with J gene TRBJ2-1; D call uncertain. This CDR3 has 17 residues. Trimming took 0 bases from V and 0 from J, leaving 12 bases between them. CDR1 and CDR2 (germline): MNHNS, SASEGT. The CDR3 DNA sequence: TGTGCCAGCAGTGAAGCGCTTCCAGTGAGCTCCTACAATGAGCAGTTCTTC. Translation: CASSEALPVSSYNEQFF.

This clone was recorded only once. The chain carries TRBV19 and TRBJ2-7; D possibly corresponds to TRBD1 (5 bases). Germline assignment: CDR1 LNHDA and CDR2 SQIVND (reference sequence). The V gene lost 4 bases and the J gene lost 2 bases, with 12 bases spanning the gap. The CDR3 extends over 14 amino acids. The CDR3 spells CASSRLTAPYEQYF. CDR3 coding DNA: TGTGCCAGTAGTAGACTGACAGCCCCCTACGAGCAGTACTTC.

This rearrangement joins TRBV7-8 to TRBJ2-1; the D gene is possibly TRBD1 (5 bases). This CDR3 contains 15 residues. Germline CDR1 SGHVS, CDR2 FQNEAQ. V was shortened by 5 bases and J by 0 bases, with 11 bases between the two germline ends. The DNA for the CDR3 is TGTGCCAGCAGCCCCAGGGCGTACTCCTACAATGAGCAGTTCTTC. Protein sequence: CASSPRAYSYNEQFF.

For the CDR3, the DNA is TGTGCCAGCAGTCCGGGACTAGCTGCGGGCGAGACCCAGTACTTC. Protein product: CASSPGLAAGETQYF. The genes are TRBV6-2 or TRBV6-3 and TRBJ2-5, with 9 bases aligning to TRBD2. The CDR3 covers 15 residues. Germline assignment: CDR1 MNHEY and CDR2 SVGEGT. V lost 5 bases to trimming and J lost 5 bases; unmatched junction nucleotides: 9.

The CDR3 sequence is CASSQGPGVGNQPQHF. The CDR3 DNA reads as TGTGCCAGCAGCCAGGGGCCTGGGGTGGGCAATCAGCCCCAGCATTTT. This rearrangement joins TRBV28 to TRBJ1-5; D perhaps matches TRBD1 (6 bases). The V gene lost 6 bases and the J gene lost 2 bases, with 17 bases spanning the gap. The CDR3 runs 16 residues. Germline lookup yields CDR1 MDHEN and CDR2 SYDVKM.

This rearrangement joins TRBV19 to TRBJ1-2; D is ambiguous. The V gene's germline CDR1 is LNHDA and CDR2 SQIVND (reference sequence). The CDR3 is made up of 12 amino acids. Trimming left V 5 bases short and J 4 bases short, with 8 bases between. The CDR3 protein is CASSRGVYGYTF. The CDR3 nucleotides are TGTGCCAGTAGTCGGGGAGTCTATGGCTACACCTTC.

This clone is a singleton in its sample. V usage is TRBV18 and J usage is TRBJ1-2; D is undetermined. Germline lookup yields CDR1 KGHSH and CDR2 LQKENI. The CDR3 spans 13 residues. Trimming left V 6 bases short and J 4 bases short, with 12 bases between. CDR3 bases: TGTGCCAGCTCCACGGCGGTGGCCTATGGCTACACCTTC. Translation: CASSTAVAYGYTF.

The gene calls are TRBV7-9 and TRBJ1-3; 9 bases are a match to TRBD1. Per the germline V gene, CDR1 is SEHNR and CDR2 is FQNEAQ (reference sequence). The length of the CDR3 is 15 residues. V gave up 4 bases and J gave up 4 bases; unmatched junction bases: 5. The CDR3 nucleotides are TGTGCCAGCAGCTCCCGGGACAGGGAGGGAAACACCATATATTTT. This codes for CASSSRDREGNTIYF.

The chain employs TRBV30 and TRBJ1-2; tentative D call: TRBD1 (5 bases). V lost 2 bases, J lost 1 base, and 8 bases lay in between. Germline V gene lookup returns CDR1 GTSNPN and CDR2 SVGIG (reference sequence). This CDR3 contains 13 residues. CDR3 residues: CAWSRRGNYGYTF. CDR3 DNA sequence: TGTGCCTGGAGTCGTAGGGGTAACTATGGCTACACCTTC.